These 17 T cell receptor beta chains originate from one sample sequenced in a study of blood T cell repertoires in COVID-19 (TCRdb year 2020). The receptor library was made with the immunoSEQ multiplex PCR assay. In TCRdb, the immuneACCESS table is reduced to in-frame sequences with V and J assigned. These tables do not hold every clone; where another copy was compared, an unresolved V gene accounts for under half, and the others remain unexplained. This sample has roughly 24,000 clones in its table, and roughly 84% of those were observed once. 25% to 35% of the sample is held by the ten biggest clonotypes. The sequencing sample was made of peripheral blood. The receptors here all came from a human donor in a cohort sampled during active COVID-19.

The CDR3 reads CASTFSGSSYNEQFF. CDR3 DNA sequence: TGTGCCAGCACCTTTAGCGGGAGCTCCTACAATGAGCAGTTCTTC. The chain links TRBV27 to TRBJ2-1; 9 nucleotides agree with TRBD2. Germline V gene data show CDR1 as MNHEY and CDR2 as SMNVEV (reference sequence). V lost 7 bases to trimming and J lost 0 bases; unmatched junction nucleotides: 4. The CDR3 has 15 amino acids.

V and J are TRBV9 and TRBJ1-6, with TRBD1 matching over 9 bases. Germline assignment: CDR1 SGDLS and CDR2 YYNGEE. This CDR3 region has 15 residues. V shed 0 bases and J 9 bases; nucleotides not matched to a gene: 4. The CDR3 DNA follows: TGTGCCAGCAGCGTAGAGGGACAGGGAGGTTCACCCCTCCACTTT. This gives the protein CASSVEGQGGSPLHF.

This CDR3 is CASSNYGTSIYNEQFF. The CDR3 DNA is TGTGCCAGCAGCAATTACGGGACTAGTATCTACAATGAGCAGTTCTTC. The chain carries TRBV21-1 and TRBJ2-1; TRBD2 is the table's D call, not checked against the DNA. TRBV21-1 constitutes a pseudogene. This CDR3 spans 16 amino acids.

The chain has TRBV7-2 and TRBJ1-6; TRBD1 agrees at 9 bases. From germline, CDR1 is SGHTA and CDR2 FQGNSA. The CDR3 covers 16 residues. The V gene end was trimmed by 5 bases and the J gene end by 8 bases; junction bases not matched to a gene: 10. The CDR3: CASSPRRDRVYSPLHF. CDR3 nucleotide sequence: TGTGCCAGCAGCCCCCGTAGGGACAGGGTCTATTCACCCCTCCACTTT.

The chain joins TRBV15 to TRBJ1-1; the D is unclear. V shed 0 bases and J shed 10 bases, with 12 bases lying between them. The CDR3 is 13 amino acids. CDR1 and CDR2 from the germline V gene are LNHNV and YYDKDF (reference sequence). The DNA for the CDR3 is TGTGCCACCAGCAGAGATTTAACCGGTGCAGCTTTCTTT. Translating gives CATSRDLTGAAFF.

This clone was observed a single time. The V gene is TRBV5-1, the J gene TRBJ2-3, with 7 bases aligning to TRBD2. V lost 5 bases and J lost 5; bases outside the gene matches: 14. The CDR3 is made up of 16 amino acids. Germline assignment: CDR1 SGHRS and CDR2 YFSETQ. The CDR3 reads CASRPPSAGSLDTQYF. DNA for the CDR3: TGCGCCAGCAGACCCCCCTCAGCGGGGAGTTTAGATACGCAGTATTTT.

The chain employs TRBV7-2 and TRBJ2-7; D is undetermined. From germline, CDR1 is SGHTA and CDR2 FQGNSA. Trimming removed 1 base at V and 5 bases at J, with 9 bases between. This CDR3 region has 13 residues. CDR3 nucleotides: TGTGCCAGCAGCTTAGGTATGGGCAACGAGCAGTACTTC. Residues: CASSLGMGNEQYF.

This clone was counted only a few times. V usage is TRBV7-2 and J usage is TRBJ1-6, with D possibly matching TRBD1 (5 bases). Trimming took 3 bases from V and 4 from J, leaving 7 bases between them. Per the germline V gene, CDR1 is SGHTA and CDR2 is FQGNSA. The CDR3 covers 14 residues. In nucleotides, the CDR3 is TGTGCCAGCAGCTTCCCAGGGTATAATTCACCCCTCCACTTT. Its translation is CASSFPGYNSPLHF.

V is TRBV6-2 or TRBV6-3 and J is TRBJ2-7; D is perhaps TRBD2 (6 bases). The CDR3 runs to 15 residues. CDR1 and CDR2 (germline): MNHEY, SVGEGT. V shed 0 bases and J shed 4 bases, with 13 bases lying between them. This CDR3 reads CASSYSRAGAYEQYF. For the CDR3, the DNA is TGTGCCAGCAGTTACTCACGAGCGGGTGCATACGAGCAGTACTTC.

The CDR3 region is CASSRTGSTEAFF. CDR3 nucleotides: TGTGCCAGCAGCCGTACAGGGAGCACTGAAGCTTTCTTT. V is TRBV7-9 and J is TRBJ1-1; a weak D match, TRBD1 (6 bases). Per germline, CDR1 SEHNR and CDR2 FQNEAQ (reference sequence). This CDR3 region has 13 residues. The V end lost 5 bases, the J end lost 4 bases, and 11 bases lay between the germline ends.

This chain uses TRBV7-2 with TRBJ2-7; the match to TRBD2 covers 9 bases. The length of the CDR3 is 17 residues. Unmatched junction bases numbered 16, after V lost 5 bases and J lost 5 bases. CDR1 and CDR2 from the germline V gene are SGHTA and FQGNSA. As DNA, the CDR3 is TGTGCCAGCAGCCCCCGGGGTAGCGGGAGACCAGGTCACGAGCAGTACTTC. Translation: CASSPRGSGRPGHEQYF.

The CDR3 loop reads CASSAYSGGAETQYF. As DNA, the CDR3 is TGTGCCAGCAGCGCCTATAGCGGGGGGGCTGAGACCCAGTACTTC. This sequence joins TRBV5-6 and TRBJ2-5, with 11 bases aligning to TRBD2. V lost 4 bases to trimming and J lost 5 bases; unmatched junction nucleotides: 7. Germline V gene sequence: CDR1 SGHDT, CDR2 YYEEEE. This CDR3 is built from 15 residues.

The chain recombines TRBV19 with TRBJ1-5; no firm D call. The V and J ends lost 7 bases and 4 bases respectively, with 11 bases between them. CDR1 LNHDA and CDR2 SQIVND come from the germline V gene (reference sequence). This CDR3 has 13 amino acids. CDR3 sequence: CASNLRGNQPQHF. The CDR3 region has the DNA TGTGCCAGTAACCTTAGAGGGAATCAGCCCCAGCATTTT.

This chain uses TRBV9 with TRBJ2-7, with a weak D call TRBD1 (7 bases). From germline, CDR1 is SGDLS and CDR2 YYNGEE. The V end was cut by 3 bases, the J end by 7 bases, with 23 bases between. The CDR3 length is 16 residues. CDR3 protein: CASSGRQGLSLGEQYF. CDR3 coding DNA: TGTGCCAGCAGCGGACGACAGGGACTCTCACTGGGGGAGCAGTACTTC.

The chain uses TRBV6-2 or TRBV6-3 and TRBJ2-7; 12 bases are shared with TRBD2. This CDR3 contains 18 residues. Trimming at V came to 3 bases and at J to 2 bases, leaving 11 bases not matched to a gene. Germline loops: CDR1 MNHEY, CDR2 SVGEGT. The CDR3 loop reads CASSYPLGLAGKAYEQYF. In nucleotides, the CDR3 is TGTGCCAGCAGTTATCCCCTTGGACTAGCGGGAAAAGCCTACGAGCAGTACTTC.

The V and J genes are TRBV7-9 and TRBJ1-4; 9 bases are shared with TRBD1. J was trimmed by 4 bases and V by 7 bases; bases with no gene match: 16. Germline-derived CDR1 and CDR2 are SEHNR and FQNEAQ (reference sequence). This CDR3 has 18 residues. The CDR3 loop reads CASNRPGTGPEGNEKLFF. The CDR3 DNA is TGTGCCAGCAATCGTCCCGGGACAGGGCCGGAGGGTAATGAAAAACTGTTTTTT.

This clone was recorded once. The chain employs TRBV10-3 and TRBJ1-2, with D perhaps TRBD1 (5 bases). V was pared by 7 bases and J by 3 bases, with 24 bases between. CDR1 and CDR2 from the germline V gene are ENHRY and SYGVKD. The CDR3 contains 17 residues. The CDR3 spells CAITNPLGTGGYYGYTF. CDR3 nucleotide sequence: TGTGCCATCACTAACCCTCTAGGGACTGGGGGGTACTATGGCTACACCTTC.